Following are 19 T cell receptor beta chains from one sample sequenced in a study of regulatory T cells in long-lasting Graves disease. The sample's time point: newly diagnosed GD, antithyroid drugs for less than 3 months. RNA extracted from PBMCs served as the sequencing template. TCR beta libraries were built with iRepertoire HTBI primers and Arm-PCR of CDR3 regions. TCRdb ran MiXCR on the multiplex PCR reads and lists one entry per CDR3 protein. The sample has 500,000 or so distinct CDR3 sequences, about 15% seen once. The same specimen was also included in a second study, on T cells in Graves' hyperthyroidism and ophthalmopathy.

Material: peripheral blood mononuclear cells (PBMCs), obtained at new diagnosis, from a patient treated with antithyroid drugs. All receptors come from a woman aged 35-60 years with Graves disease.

Here the CDR3 reads CASSLEAHALETQYF. CDR3 nucleotide sequence: TGTGCCAGCAGCTTAGAGGCCCACGCGTTAGAGACCCAGTACTTC. The J gene is TRBJ2-5, the V gene TRBV7-2; D not resolved. V lost 1 base and J lost 4, with 13 bases in between. Germline V gene data show CDR1 as SGHTA and CDR2 as FQGNSA. The CDR3 consists of 15 residues.

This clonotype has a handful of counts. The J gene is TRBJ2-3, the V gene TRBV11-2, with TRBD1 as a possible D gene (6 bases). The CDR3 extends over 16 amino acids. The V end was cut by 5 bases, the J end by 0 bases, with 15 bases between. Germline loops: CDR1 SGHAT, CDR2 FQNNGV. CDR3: CASSTWDTPSTDTQYF. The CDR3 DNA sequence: TGTGCCAGCAGCACCTGGGACACTCCAAGCACAGATACGCAGTATTTT.

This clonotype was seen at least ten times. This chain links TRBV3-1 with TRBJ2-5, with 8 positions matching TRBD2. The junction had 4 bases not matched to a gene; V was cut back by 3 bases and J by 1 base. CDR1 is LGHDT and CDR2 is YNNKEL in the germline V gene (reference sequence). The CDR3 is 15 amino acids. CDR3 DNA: TGTGCCAGCAGCCAGTTCGGGGGGGCCCAAGAGACCCAGTACTTC. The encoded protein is CASSQFGGAQETQYF.

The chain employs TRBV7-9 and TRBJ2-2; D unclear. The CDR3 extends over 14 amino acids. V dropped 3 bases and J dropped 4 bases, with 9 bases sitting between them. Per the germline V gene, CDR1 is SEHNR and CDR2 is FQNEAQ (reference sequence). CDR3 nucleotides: TGTGCCAGCAGCTTTCTCCTACCCACCGGGGAGCTGTTTTTT. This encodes CASSFLLPTGELFF.

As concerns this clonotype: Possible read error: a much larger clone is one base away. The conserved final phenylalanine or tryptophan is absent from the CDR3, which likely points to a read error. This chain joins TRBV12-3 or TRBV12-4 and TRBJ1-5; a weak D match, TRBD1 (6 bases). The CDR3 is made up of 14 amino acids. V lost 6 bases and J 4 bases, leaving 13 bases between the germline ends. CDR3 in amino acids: CASSSQGKNQPQHS. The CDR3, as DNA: TGTGCCAGCAGCTCACAGGGAAAGAATCAGCCCCAGCATTCT.

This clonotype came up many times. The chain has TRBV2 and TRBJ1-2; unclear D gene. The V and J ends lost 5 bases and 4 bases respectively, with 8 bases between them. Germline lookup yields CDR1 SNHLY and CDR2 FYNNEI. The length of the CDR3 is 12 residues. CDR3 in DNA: TGTGCCAGCAGTACCCGGCCCTATGGCTACACCTTC. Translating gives CASSTRPYGYTF.

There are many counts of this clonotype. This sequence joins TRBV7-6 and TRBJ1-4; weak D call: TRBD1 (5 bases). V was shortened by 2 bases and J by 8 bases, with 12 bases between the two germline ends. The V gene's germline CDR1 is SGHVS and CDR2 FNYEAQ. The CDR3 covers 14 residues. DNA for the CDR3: TGTGCCAGCAGCTTAAGTGGACAAGGGGAAAAACTGTTTTTT. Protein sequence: CASSLSGQGEKLFF.

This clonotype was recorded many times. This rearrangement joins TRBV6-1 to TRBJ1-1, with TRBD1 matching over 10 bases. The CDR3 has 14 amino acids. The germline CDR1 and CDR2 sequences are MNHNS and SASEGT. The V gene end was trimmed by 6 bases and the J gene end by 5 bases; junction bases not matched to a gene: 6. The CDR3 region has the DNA TGTGCCAGCAGACCGGACAGGGGGTTGACTGAAGCTTTCTTT. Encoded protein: CASRPDRGLTEAFF.

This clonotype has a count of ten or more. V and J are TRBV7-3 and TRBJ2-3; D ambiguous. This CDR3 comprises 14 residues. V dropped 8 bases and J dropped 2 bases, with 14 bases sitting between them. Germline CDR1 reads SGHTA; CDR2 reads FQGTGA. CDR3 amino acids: CASSRRAFTDTQYF. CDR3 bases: TGTGCCAGCTCCCGGCGCGCCTTCACAGATACGCAGTATTTT.

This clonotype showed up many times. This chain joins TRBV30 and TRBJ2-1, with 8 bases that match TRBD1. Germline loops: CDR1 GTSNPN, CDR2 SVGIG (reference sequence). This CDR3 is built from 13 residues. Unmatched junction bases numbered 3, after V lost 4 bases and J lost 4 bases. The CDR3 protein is CAWIRDRYNEQFF. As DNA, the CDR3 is TGTGCCTGGATACGGGACAGGTACAATGAGCAGTTCTTC.

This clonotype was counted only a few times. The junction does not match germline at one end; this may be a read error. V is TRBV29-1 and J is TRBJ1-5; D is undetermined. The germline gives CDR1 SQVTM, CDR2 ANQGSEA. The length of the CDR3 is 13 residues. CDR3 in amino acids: CSVEGQPNQPQHF. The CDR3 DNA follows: TGCAGCGTCGAAGGGCAGCCGAATCAGCCCCAGCATTTT.

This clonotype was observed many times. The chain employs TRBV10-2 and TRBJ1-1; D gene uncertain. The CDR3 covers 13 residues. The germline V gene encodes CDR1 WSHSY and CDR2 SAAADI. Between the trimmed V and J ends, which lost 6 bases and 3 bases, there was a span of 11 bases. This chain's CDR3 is CASRVGLDTEAFF. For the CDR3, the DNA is TGCGCCAGCAGGGTGGGTTTGGACACTGAAGCTTTCTTT.

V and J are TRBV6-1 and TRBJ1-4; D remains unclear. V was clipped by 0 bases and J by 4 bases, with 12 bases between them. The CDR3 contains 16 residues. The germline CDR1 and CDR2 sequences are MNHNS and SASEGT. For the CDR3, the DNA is TGTGCCAGCAGTGAAGCGGTACAGAGTCTTAATGAAAAACTGTTTTTT. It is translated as CASSEAVQSLNEKLFF.

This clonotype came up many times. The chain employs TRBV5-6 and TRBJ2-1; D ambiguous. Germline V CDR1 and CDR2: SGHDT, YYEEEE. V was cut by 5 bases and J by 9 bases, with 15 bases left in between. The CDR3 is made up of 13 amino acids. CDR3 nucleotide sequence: TGTGCCAGCAGTCCGGACGGCCGAAGTGAGCAGTTCTTC. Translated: CASSPDGRSEQFF. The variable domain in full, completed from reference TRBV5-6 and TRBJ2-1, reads DAGVTQSPTHLIKTRGQQVTLRCSPKSGHDTVSWYQQALGQGPQFIFQYYEEEERQRGNFPDRFSGHQFPNYSSELNVNALLLGDSALYLCASSPDGRSEQFFGPGTRLTVL.

The CDR3 spells CASSQRGATEAFF. The CDR3 nucleotides are TGTGCCAGCAGCCAGAGGGGTGCCACTGAAGCTTTCTTT. V and J are TRBV3-1 and TRBJ1-1; weak D call: TRBD1 (5 bases). Per germline, CDR1 LGHDT and CDR2 YNNKEL (reference sequence). This CDR3 has 13 residues. Trimming removed 3 bases from V and 4 bases from J, with 9 bases in between.

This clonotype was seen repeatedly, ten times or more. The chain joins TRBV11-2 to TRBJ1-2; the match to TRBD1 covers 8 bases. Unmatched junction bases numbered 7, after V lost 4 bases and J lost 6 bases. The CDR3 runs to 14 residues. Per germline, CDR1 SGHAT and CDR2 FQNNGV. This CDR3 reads CASSYRQGPDGYTF. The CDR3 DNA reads TGTGCCAGCAGCTACCGACAGGGGCCCGATGGCTACACCTTC. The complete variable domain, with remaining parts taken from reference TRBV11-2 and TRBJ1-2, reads EAGVAQSPRYKIIEKRQSVAFWCNPISGHATLYWYQQILGQGPKLLIQFQNNGVVDDSQLPKDRFSAERLKGVDSTLKIQPAKLEDSAVYLCASSYRQGPDGYTFGSGTRLTVV.

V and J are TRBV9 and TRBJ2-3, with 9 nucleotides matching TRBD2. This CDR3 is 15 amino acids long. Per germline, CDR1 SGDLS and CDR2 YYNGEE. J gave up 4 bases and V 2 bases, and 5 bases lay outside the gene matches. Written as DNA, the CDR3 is TGTGCCAGCAGCGTGGGGCTAGCGGGGTCAGATACGCAGTATTTT. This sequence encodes CASSVGLAGSDTQYF.

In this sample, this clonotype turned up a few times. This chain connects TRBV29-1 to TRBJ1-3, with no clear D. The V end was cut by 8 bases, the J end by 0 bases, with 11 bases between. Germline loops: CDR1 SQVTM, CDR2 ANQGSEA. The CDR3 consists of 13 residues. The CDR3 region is CSSQRLSGNTIYF. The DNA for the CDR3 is TGCAGCTCGCAAAGACTCTCTGGAAACACCATATATTTT.

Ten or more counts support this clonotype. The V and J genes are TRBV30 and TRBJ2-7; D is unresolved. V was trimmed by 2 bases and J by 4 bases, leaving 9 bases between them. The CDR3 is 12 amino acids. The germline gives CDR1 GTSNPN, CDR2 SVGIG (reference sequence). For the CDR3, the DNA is TGTGCCTGGAGTCGGCAGCCTTACGAGCAGTACTTC. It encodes CAWSRQPYEQYF.